These 14 T cell receptor beta chains share one sample of origin, sequenced in a study of shared clonotypes between healthy human individuals. Assay: immunoSEQ multiplex PCR; the TCRdb copy retains only in-frame clones and omits some. The sample includes some 1,900,000 clones, roughly 94% of them seen just once. Terminally differentiated effector memory CD45RA+ cells were left out of the naive CD8 fraction, which was CD45RO-negative and positively selected for CCR7. The sample taken for sequencing was naive CD8+ T cells sorted from blood. These receptors were taken from a man between 18 and 35 years old in good health.

V usage is TRBV7-9 and J usage is TRBJ1-4; D gene uncertain. The ends were cut back, 5 bases at V and 8 bases at J, with 12 bases in the middle. This CDR3 region has 13 residues. Germline values: CDR1 SEHNR, CDR2 FQNEAQ (reference sequence). DNA for the CDR3: TGTGCCAGCAGCCCTATGGCCGAGGAAAAACTGTTTTTT. Translation gives CASSPMAEEKLFF.

V is TRBV6-4 and J is TRBJ2-1, with D possibly TRBD1 on 6 matching bases. V was cut by 5 bases and J by 0 bases, with 8 bases left in between. The CDR3 runs to 14 residues. Germline V gene sequence: CDR1 MRHNA, CDR2 SNTAGT. DNA of the CDR3: TGTGCCAGCAGTTGGACAGCCTCCTACAATGAGCAGTTCTTC. It encodes CASSWTASYNEQFF.

The gene calls are TRBV11-3 and TRBJ2-2; D ambiguous. V was trimmed by 2 bases and J by 2 bases, leaving 15 bases between them. In germline, CDR1 is SGHNT, CDR2 YENEEA. The length of the CDR3 is 17 residues. The CDR3 loop is CASSLTPGHLNTGELFF. The CDR3, as DNA: TGTGCCAGCAGCTTAACTCCCGGGCACCTAAACACCGGGGAGCTGTTTTTT.

The chain employs TRBV19 and TRBJ1-4; D might be TRBD1 (6 bases). The CDR3 sequence is 17 residues long. With 4 bases removed from V and 0 bases from J, the gap between germline ends came to 15 bases. Germline CDR1 LNHDA, CDR2 SQIVND (reference sequence). The DNA for the CDR3 is TGTGCCAGTAGTACCTACAGGGACCGAGCAACTAATGAAAAACTGTTTTTT. As protein: CASSTYRDRATNEKLFF. Variable domain in full (rest from reference TRBV19 and TRBJ1-4): DGGITQSPKYLFRKEGQNVTLSCEQNLNHDAMYWYRQDPGQGLRLIYYSQIVNDFQKGDIAEGYSVSREKKESFPLTVTSAQKNPTAFYLCASSTYRDRATNEKLFFGSGTQLSVL.

The V and J genes are TRBV27 and TRBJ2-7; 7 bases match TRBD1. The trim removed 3 bases at V and 3 bases at J, leaving 8 bases unmatched. There are 15 residues in the CDR3. Germline lookup yields CDR1 MNHEY and CDR2 SMNVEV (reference sequence). In nucleotides, the CDR3 is TGTGCCAGCAGTTTGTCCGGGACAGTCTTCTACGAGCAGTACTTC. It yields the protein CASSLSGTVFYEQYF.

The rearrangement joins TRBV7-9 to TRBJ1-1; no reliable D call. With 1 base removed from V and 3 bases from J, the gap between germline ends came to 12 bases. The CDR3 spans 15 residues. Germline CDR1 reads SEHNR; CDR2 reads FQNEAQ (reference sequence). The CDR3 here is CASSLDGGMDTEAFF. The CDR3 DNA reads as TGTGCCAGCAGCTTAGACGGAGGGATGGACACTGAAGCTTTCTTT. Full variable domain (remainder filled in from reference TRBV7-9 and TRBJ1-1): DTGVSQNPRHKITKRGQNVTFRCDPISEHNRLYWYRQTLGQGPEFLTYFQNEAQLEKSRLLSDRFSAERPKGSFSTLEIQRTEQGDSAMYLCASSLDGGMDTEAFFGQGTRLTVV.

CDR3: CASSYSMGPLGAFF. CDR3 bases: TGTGCCAGCAGTTACTCGATGGGACCTTTAGGGGCGTTCTTC. This sequence joins TRBV6-5 and TRBJ2-1; D is possibly TRBD1 or TRBD2 (5 bases each). The CDR3 extends over 14 amino acids. The ends were cut back, 0 bases at V and 15 bases at J, with 18 bases in the middle. Per germline, CDR1 MNHEY and CDR2 SVGAGI.

The chain is built from TRBV7-9 and TRBJ2-5, with no clear D. The germline V and J ends were trimmed by 4 bases and 5 bases, with 11 bases remaining between them. CDR3 length: 13 amino acids. Germline V gene sequence: CDR1 SEHNR, CDR2 FQNEAQ (reference sequence). CDR3 amino acids: CASSYLVGETQYF. Here the CDR3 DNA reads TGTGCCAGCAGCTACCTGGTGGGCGAGACCCAGTACTTC.

The rearrangement joins TRBV9 to TRBJ2-3, with TRBD2 identical over 10 bases. This CDR3 comprises 17 residues. V lost 3 bases, J lost 4 bases, and 11 bases stayed unmatched. Germline values: CDR1 SGDLS, CDR2 YYNGEE. The CDR3 here is CASSGSERGGLADTQYF. The CDR3 DNA follows: TGTGCCAGCAGCGGAAGTGAGCGGGGGGGCCTCGCAGATACGCAGTATTTT.

The chain recombines TRBV7-9 with TRBJ2-7; 8 positions agree with TRBD2. This CDR3 spans 17 amino acids. Germline trimming cut 5 bases from V and 3 bases from J; bases unmatched to any gene: 15. CDR1 and CDR2 from the germline V gene are SEHNR and FQNEAQ (reference sequence). The CDR3 nucleotides read TGTGCCAGCAGCACGACCCGGGGTGGAGCGGGAGACTACGAGCAGTACTTC. Amino acids: CASSTTRGGAGDYEQYF.

The chain is built from TRBV27 and TRBJ2-7; TRBD2 agrees at 9 bases. The ends lost 3 bases at V and 6 bases at J; junction bases unmatched: 6. CDR3 length: 14 amino acids. The V gene's germline CDR1 is MNHEY and CDR2 SMNVEV (reference sequence). The CDR3: CASSFVAGEGEQYF. The CDR3 nucleotides are TGTGCCAGCAGTTTCGTAGCGGGAGAGGGCGAGCAGTACTTC.

V usage is TRBV4-1 and J usage is TRBJ2-1; maybe TRBD1 (6 bases). The CDR3 is 15 amino acids. The V and J ends lost 3 bases and 5 bases respectively, with 14 bases between them. The germline V gene has CDR1 MGHRA and CDR2 YSYEKL. The CDR3 region has the DNA TGCGCCAGCAGCCATAGGCCAGGGGACGACAATGAGCAGTTCTTC. This encodes CASSHRPGDDNEQFF.

The rearrangement joins TRBV5-4 to TRBJ2-1; D possibly matches TRBD1 or TRBD2 (5 bases each). The CDR3 is 13 residues long. The ends were cut back, 4 bases at V and 4 bases at J, with 9 bases in the middle. Germline-derived CDR1 and CDR2 are SGHNT and YYREEE (reference sequence). CDR3 region: CASSIGTYNEQFF. The DNA of the CDR3 is TGTGCCAGCAGCATTGGGACGTACAATGAGCAGTTCTTC.

This rearrangement joins TRBV5-8 to TRBJ2-3, with 8 bases matching TRBD1. In germline, CDR1 is SGHTS, CDR2 YDEGEE. The CDR3 totals 16 residues. J lost 2 bases, V lost 0 bases, and 5 bases had no gene match. The CDR3 loop is CASSLEDRAFTDTQYF. The CDR3 DNA sequence: TGTGCCAGCAGCTTGGAGGACAGGGCCTTCACAGATACGCAGTATTTT. Looking up the rest from reference TRBV5-8 and TRBJ2-3 gives the full variable domain: EAGVTQSPTHLIKTRGQQATLRCSPISGHTSVYWYQQALGLGLQFLLWYDEGEERNRGNFPPRFSGRQFPNYSSELNVNALELEDSALYLCASSLEDRAFTDTQYFGPGTRLTVL.